The 31 T cell receptor beta chains below all came from one sample that was sequenced in a study of T cells in Graves' hyperthyroidism and ophthalmopathy. TCR beta CDR3 regions were amplified from RNA. In the first-round RT-PCR of the TCR CDR3, the HTBI primer set was used. TCRdb used MiXCR to reprocess the multiplex PCR reads, holding one entry per CDR3 protein. Among about 660,000 distinct CDR3 sequences listed, roughly 46% were seen once. Sequences were obtained from peripheral blood or thyroid tissue (not recorded which). These receptors all come from an adult man with Graves' disease, either hyperthyroidism or ophthalmopathy (not recorded which).

This clonotype was counted at least ten times. The chain has TRBV9 and TRBJ2-5, with 12 bases identical to TRBD2. J lost 6 bases, V lost 0 bases, and 3 bases had no gene match. CDR1 and CDR2 (germline): SGDLS, YYNGEE. This CDR3 is built from 15 residues. The CDR3 protein is CASSVGTSGMKTQYF. The CDR3, as DNA: TGTGCCAGCAGCGTAGGGACTAGCGGGATGAAGACCCAGTACTTC.

This clonotype has only a few counts. In DNA form, the CDR3 reads TGTGCCAGCAGCTTATTCTACAGGGGGCGAGGGACTGAAGCTTTCTTT. Its protein is CASSLFYRGRGTEAFF. The chain links TRBV7-2 to TRBJ1-1; 9 bases are a match to TRBD1. The CDR3 extends over 16 amino acids. V was pared by 2 bases and J by 5 bases, with 9 bases of the junction left unmatched. The germline CDR1 and CDR2 sequences are SGHTA and FQGNSA.

The chain employs TRBV7-6 and TRBJ2-5, with 15 bases that match TRBD2. Germline CDR1 and CDR2: SGHVS and FNYEAQ. V trimming: 6 bases; J trimming: 4 bases; junction bases outside the gene matches: 6. The CDR3 sequence is 16 residues long. This CDR3 reads CASRRTSGRALETQYF. For the CDR3, the DNA is TGTGCCAGCAGGCGGACTAGCGGGAGGGCCTTAGAGACCCAGTACTTC.

The chain has TRBV2 and TRBJ1-5, with 7 bases aligning to TRBD1. CDR1 and CDR2 (germline): SNHLY, FYNNEI. V gave up 3 bases and J gave up 0 bases; unmatched junction bases: 11. The CDR3 consists of 18 residues. CDR3 residues: CASSDVGTEPYSNQPQHF. The CDR3 region has the DNA TGTGCCAGCAGTGATGTCGGGACAGAGCCTTATAGCAATCAGCCCCAGCATTTT.

This rearrangement joins TRBV20-1 to TRBJ2-2; D remains unclear. CDR1 is DFQATT, CDR2 SNEGSKA, per germline (reference sequence). The CDR3 is 15 residues long. V was trimmed by 3 bases and J by 2 bases, leaving 13 bases between them. The CDR3: CSARRHEENTGELFF. In DNA form, the CDR3 reads TGCAGTGCTAGGAGGCACGAGGAAAACACCGGGGAGCTGTTTTTT.

This clonotype occurred a few times. The junction shows a germline mismatch at one end, possibly a read error. The V and J genes are TRBV7-7 and TRBJ2-2; 10 bases align to TRBD1. CDR3 length equals 17 residues. Germline CDR1 reads SSHAT; CDR2 reads FNYEAQ (reference sequence). CDR3 amino acids: CASSLGSGTGVAGELFF. Written as DNA, the CDR3 is TGTGCTAGCAGCTTAGGCTCCGGGACAGGGGTAGCCGGGGAGCTGTTTTTT.

Many counts were recorded for this clonotype. The V gene is TRBV7-9, the J gene TRBJ2-7; unclear D gene. V was cut by 1 base and J by 1 base, with 8 bases left in between. Per the germline V gene, CDR1 is SEHNR and CDR2 is FQNEAQ (reference sequence). The CDR3 runs 14 residues. The CDR3, as DNA: TGTGCCAGCAGCTTAGATGGCAGTTCCTACGAGCAGTACTTC. It yields the protein CASSLDGSSYEQYF.

The genes are TRBV9 and TRBJ2-2; D possibly corresponds to TRBD2 (6 bases). V lost 3 bases, J lost 9 bases, and 21 bases lay in between. This CDR3 is built from 16 residues. Germline CDR1 reads SGDLS; CDR2 reads YYNGEE. The CDR3: CASSGDPVGGPRELFF. The CDR3 nucleotides read TGTGCCAGCAGCGGAGACCCCGTGGGGGGACCCAGGGAGCTGTTTTTT.

The CDR3 bases are TGTGCCAGCAGTTATACGGGGCTAGTCGCAGAGACCCAGTACTTC. This translates into CASSYTGLVAETQYF. The genes are TRBV6-5 and TRBJ2-5; tentatively, D is TRBD1 or TRBD2 (5 bases each). The CDR3 has 15 residues. The V gene's germline CDR1 is MNHEY and CDR2 SVGAGI. V lost 3 bases, J lost 4 bases, and 15 bases lay in between.

The chain couples TRBV7-9 to TRBJ1-2; perhaps TRBD1 as D (5 bases). Germline CDR1 is SEHNR and CDR2 is FQNEAQ (reference sequence). The CDR3 has 13 amino acids. The V and J ends lost 1 base and 7 bases respectively, with 10 bases between them. The CDR3 coding sequence is TGTGCCAGCAGCTTAGTCGTCGGGGGTGGCTACACCTTC. Its protein is CASSLVVGGGYTF.

The CDR3 spells CATSATGGSSATF. CDR3 DNA sequence: TGTGCCACCAGTGCGACAGGGGGGAGCTCGGCCACCTTC. The rearrangement links TRBV24-1 to TRBJ1-2; 9 nucleotides match TRBD1. Unmatched junction bases numbered 10, after V lost 5 bases and J lost 13 bases. This CDR3 spans 13 amino acids. The germline V gene encodes CDR1 KGHDR and CDR2 SFDVKD.

This clonotype was detected ten times or more. The chain is built from TRBV19 and TRBJ2-7, with D unresolved. CDR3 length: 15 residues. Trimming removed 4 bases from V and 7 bases from J, with 20 bases in between. The germline gives CDR1 LNHDA, CDR2 SQIVND (reference sequence). In DNA form, the CDR3 reads TGTGCCAGTAGTAGGGCGTCCTCGATGGGTTGGGAGCAGTACTTC. Protein sequence: CASSRASSMGWEQYF.

The CDR3 protein is CASSADPPQKNTEAFF. CDR3 DNA: TGTGCCAGCAGCGCCGACCCCCCACAGAAGAACACTGAAGCTTTCTTT. The V gene is TRBV7-3, the J gene TRBJ1-1; D ambiguous. Deletions cut 5 bases from V and 1 base from J, with 17 bases between. CDR1 SGHTA and CDR2 FQGTGA come from the germline V gene. CDR3 size: 16 residues.

This clonotype was found many times. The rearrangement links TRBV7-8 to TRBJ2-7; no definite D call. The germline V gene has CDR1 SGHVS and CDR2 FQNEAQ. This CDR3 has 13 amino acids. V was cut by 1 base and J by 6 bases, with 10 bases left in between. CDR3 in amino acids: CASSLESFSEQYF. The CDR3 region has the DNA TGTGCCAGCAGCTTAGAGTCCTTTTCCGAGCAGTACTTC.

Remarks on this clonotype: Its ends do not fully match the called genes, so a read error is possible. V gene TRBV6-5 combines with J gene TRBJ1-4; 7 nucleotides align to TRBD1. Germline CDR1 is MNHEY and CDR2 is SVGAGI. CDR3 length: 12 residues. The CDR3 loop is CAISYRGEKLFF. The CDR3 coding sequence is TGTGCCATCAGTTACAGGGGTGAAAAACTGTTTTTT.

This clonotype was picked up many times. The rearrangement links TRBV15 to TRBJ1-2; D may be TRBD1 (5 bases). The CDR3 has 16 residues. The germline gives CDR1 LNHNV, CDR2 YYDKDF (reference sequence). V was clipped by 3 bases and J by 4 bases, with 18 bases between them. This CDR3 is CATSSGGGGTTYGYTF. The CDR3 nucleotides read TGTGCCACCAGCAGTGGGGGGGGAGGAACTACCTATGGCTACACCTTC.

This chain connects TRBV7-9 to TRBJ2-1; TRBD2 matches at 12 bases. Germline CDR1 and CDR2: SEHNR and FQNEAQ (reference sequence). This CDR3 comprises 15 residues. Trimming took 5 bases from V and 4 from J; bases not matched to a gene: 3. The CDR3 spells CASSRLAGAYNEQFF. The CDR3 DNA follows: TGTGCCAGCAGCAGACTAGCGGGAGCTTACAATGAGCAGTTCTTC.

The chain combines TRBV7-8 with TRBJ1-2; the D gene is possibly TRBD1 (5 bases). CDR3 size: 12 residues. V dropped 5 bases and J dropped 6 bases, with 10 bases sitting between them. In germline, CDR1 is SGHVS, CDR2 FQNEAQ. CDR3 amino acids: CASSQGDDGYTF. Here the CDR3 DNA reads TGTGCCAGCAGCCAAGGGGATGATGGCTACACCTTC.

Note on this clonotype: Germline and junction disagree at one end, which may indicate a read error. The rearrangement links TRBV24-1 to TRBJ1-4; possibly TRBD1 for D (6 bases). The CDR3 sequence is 17 residues long. Germline CDR1 KGHDR, CDR2 SFDVKD. For the CDR3, the DNA is TGTGCCTCCAGTGATACCCGCACAGGGATTCCTAATGAAAAACTGTTTTTT. This gives the protein CASSDTRTGIPNEKLFF.

V and J are TRBV25-1 and TRBJ1-2, with D possibly being TRBD1 (6 bases). This CDR3 spans 13 amino acids. Trimming removed 2 bases at V and 9 bases at J, with 13 bases between. Germline CDR1 reads MGHDK; CDR2 reads SYGVNS. The CDR3 is CASSETGSGSYTF. CDR3 DNA sequence: TGTGCCAGCAGTGAAACAGGGAGCGGTAGCTACACCTTC.

The genes are TRBV7-9 and TRBJ2-7; 11 bases fit TRBD2. Germline V gene data show CDR1 as SEHNR and CDR2 as FQNEAQ (reference sequence). The ends lost 5 bases at V and 3 bases at J; junction bases unmatched: 6. This CDR3 has 15 amino acids. Here the CDR3 reads CASSPGLAGYYEQYF. The CDR3 DNA reads TGTGCCAGCAGCCCCGGACTAGCGGGTTACTACGAGCAGTACTTC.

This chain connects TRBV25-1 to TRBJ1-4; 10 positions match TRBD1. Germline V gene sequence: CDR1 MGHDK, CDR2 SYGVNS. The CDR3 is 14 amino acids. CDR3 in amino acids: CARELGTGDEKLFF. CDR3 in DNA: TGTGCTAGAGAGTTGGGGACAGGGGATGAAAAACTGTTTTTT.

Note on this clonotype: A much larger clone differs from this one at a single base, so this may be a read error. This chain joins TRBV2 and TRBJ1-4, with TRBD1 matching over 10 bases. The CDR3 sequence is 14 residues long. V lost 7 bases, J lost 8 bases, and 7 bases stayed unmatched. Germline-derived CDR1 and CDR2 are SNHLY and FYNNEI. The CDR3 reads CASTSGQGKEKLFF. The CDR3 DNA follows: TGTGCCAGCACCTCGGGACAGGGGAAGGAAAAACTGTTTTTT. Full variable domain (outside the CDR3, taken from reference TRBV2 and TRBJ1-4): EPEVTQTPSHQVTQMGQEVILRCVPISNHLYFYWYRQILGQKVEFLVSFYNNEISEKSEIFDDQFSVERPDGSNFTLKIRSTKLEDSAMYFCASTSGQGKEKLFFGSGTQLSVL.

As concerns this clonotype: Relative to the germline gene, one junction end is altered; a read error may explain this. The J gene is TRBJ2-2, the V gene TRBV29-1; either TRBD1 or TRBD2 may fit D (5 bases each). This CDR3 is 13 amino acids long. The germline CDR1 and CDR2 sequences are SQVTM and ANQGSEA. The CDR3 region is CSVGRANTGELSW. The CDR3 bases are TGCAGCGTTGGCAGGGCTAACACCGGGGAGCTGTCTTGG.

Only a few counts were recorded for this clonotype. The CDR3 here is CASKSGLRNTEAFF. DNA for the CDR3: TGTGCCAGCAAATCGGGACTACGGAACACTGAAGCTTTCTTT. The chain uses TRBV7-2 and TRBJ1-1; possible D gene TRBD1, 5 bases. V dropped 7 bases and J dropped 1 base, with 13 bases sitting between them. Germline CDR1 and CDR2: SGHTA and FQGNSA. This CDR3 has 14 residues.

This chain joins TRBV13 and TRBJ1-2; no firm D call. The CDR3 covers 13 residues. With 5 bases removed from V and 6 bases from J, the gap between germline ends came to 13 bases. The V gene's germline CDR1 is PRHDT and CDR2 FYEKMQ (reference sequence). The CDR3 DNA sequence: TGTGCCAGCAGCCTGACGTTACGGGATGGCTACACCTTC. The encoded protein is CASSLTLRDGYTF.

This clonotype was counted at least ten times. The chain combines TRBV29-1 with TRBJ1-1; D remains ambiguous. This CDR3 comprises 14 residues. The V gene's germline CDR1 is SQVTM and CDR2 ANQGSEA. V dropped 4 bases and J dropped 1 base, with 13 bases sitting between them. The CDR3 coding sequence is TGCAGCGTTGGGGCAAGAATGGGGAACACTGAAGCTTTCTTT. It is translated as CSVGARMGNTEAFF.

This clonotype was picked up a small number of times. V is TRBV19 and J is TRBJ2-2; 11 positions agree with TRBD1. The CDR3 is made up of 17 amino acids. After removal of 6 bases from V and 5 bases from J, the junction contained 11 bases not matched to a gene. Germline V gene lookup returns CDR1 LNHDA and CDR2 SQIVND (reference sequence). CDR3 region: CASRHPSGTGGTGELFF. In DNA form, the CDR3 reads TGTGCCAGTAGACATCCTTCCGGGACAGGGGGGACCGGGGAGCTGTTTTTT.

J is TRBJ2-5 and V is TRBV12-3 or TRBV12-4; D may correspond to TRBD1 or TRBD2 (5 bases each). CDR3 length: 14 amino acids. V was trimmed by 2 bases and J by 3 bases, leaving 10 bases between them. CDR3: CASSLTGREETQYF. CDR3 sequence (DNA): TGTGCCAGCAGTTTAACGGGGCGGGAAGAGACCCAGTACTTC.

This clonotype was seen a few times. This chain links TRBV6-5 with TRBJ1-2; no firm D call. V dropped 3 bases and J dropped 5 bases, with 10 bases sitting between them. Per the germline V gene, CDR1 is MNHEY and CDR2 is SVGAGI. The CDR3 sequence is 13 residues long. The CDR3 bases are TGTGCCAGCAGTTATAACCCCCTTTATGGCTACACCTTC. It codes for CASSYNPLYGYTF.

This clonotype was seen ten or more times. This sequence joins TRBV2 and TRBJ1-3, with D unclear. V was pared by 8 bases and J by 2 bases, with 10 bases between. The CDR3 loop spans 13 amino acids. Germline assignment: CDR1 SNHLY and CDR2 FYNNEI. The CDR3 loop is CASGKPTGNTIYF. DNA for the CDR3: TGTGCCAGCGGGAAACCCACTGGAAACACCATATATTTT.